These 27 T cell receptor beta chains were sequenced from one sample in a study of neurological immune-mediated disorders. MiXCR, run by TCRdb on the 5' RACE reads, gives a single entry per CDR3 protein. The data show under 45,000 distinct CDR3 sequences, with 20% to 25% seen just once and approximately 4.2% held by the top ten. Time point of the sample: technical triplicate 3. Sample: PBMCs. The receptors were sampled from a man in his fifties or sixties with HTLV-1-associated myelopathy (HAM/TSP).

Within the sample, this clonotype is medium-sized. The V gene is TRBV28, the J gene TRBJ1-3; 10 bases are a match to TRBD1. This CDR3 region has 19 residues. The trim removed 1 base at V and 0 bases at J, leaving 9 bases unmatched. Germline CDR1 and CDR2: MDHEN and SYDVKM. Here the CDR3 reads CASSLYGGTGVNSGNTIYF. The CDR3 DNA sequence: TGTGCCAGCAGTTTATATGGTGGGACAGGGGTAAACTCTGGAAACACCATATATTTT.

Many counts were recorded for this clonotype. J is TRBJ2-5 and V is TRBV4-1; 8 nucleotides match TRBD2. Looked up from germline, CDR1 is MGHRA and CDR2 is YSYEKL. This CDR3 spans 17 amino acids. The V gene end was trimmed by 3 bases and the J gene end by 5 bases; junction bases not matched to a gene: 14. The CDR3 loop reads CASSQGRPAGDGETQYF. The CDR3 DNA is TGCGCCAGCAGCCAGGGAAGACCAGCGGGAGATGGGGAGACCCAGTACTTC.

This clonotype was counted many times. The chain combines TRBV20-1 with TRBJ2-3, with 9 bases identical to TRBD2. CDR3 length: 14 residues. V lost 3 bases, J lost 8 bases, and 9 bases stayed unmatched. CDR1 is DFQATT, CDR2 SNEGSKA, per germline (reference sequence). CDR3 protein: CSASGAGGGGTQYF. The CDR3 DNA is TGCAGTGCTAGTGGAGCGGGAGGCGGTGGTACGCAGTATTTT.

In this sample, this clonotype turned up many times. J is TRBJ1-1 and V is TRBV5-5, with unresolved D. CDR3 length: 15 amino acids. Looked up from germline, CDR1 is SGHKS and CDR2 is YYEKEE (reference sequence). V was pared by 1 base and J by 6 bases, with 16 bases between. CDR3 protein: CASSLSPVTNAEAFF. The CDR3 DNA sequence: TGTGCCAGCAGCTTGTCCCCTGTGACAAACGCTGAAGCTTTCTTT.

This clonotype was picked up many times. The chain links TRBV7-6 to TRBJ1-1, with 7 bases that match TRBD1. Germline CDR1 reads SGHVS; CDR2 reads FNYEAQ. The trim removed 4 bases at V and 1 base at J, leaving 3 bases unmatched. The CDR3 totals 14 residues. In DNA, the CDR3 is TGTGCCAGCAGCTCGGGACAGCAGAACACTGAAGCTTTCTTT. This gives the protein CASSSGQQNTEAFF.

This clonotype was detected many times. This chain connects TRBV6-5 to TRBJ1-1, with D maybe TRBD1 (5 bases). Trimming pared 5 bases from V and 4 bases from J, leaving 20 bases between. The V gene's germline CDR1 is MNHEY and CDR2 SVGAGI. CDR3 length: 16 residues. The CDR3 nucleotides are TGTGCCAGCAGTCCCGGGCAGGGTGGGTTGGGCACTGAAGCTTTCTTT. Its translation is CASSPGQGGLGTEAFF.

At least ten counts were recorded for this clonotype. The chain recombines TRBV14 with TRBJ2-5; D possibly corresponds to TRBD1 (6 bases). The CDR3 contains 19 residues. Per germline, CDR1 SGHDN and CDR2 FVKESK. Trimming removed 4 bases at V and 4 bases at J, with 28 bases between. The CDR3, as DNA: TGTGCCAGCAGCCTTACCTTCAGGGGAGTATGGCCTTCAGGAGAGACCCAGTACTTC. Its protein is CASSLTFRGVWPSGETQYF.

This clonotype was found many times. CDR3 amino acids: CASSLALGVETQYF. CDR3 bases: TGTGCCAGCAGCTTAGCGCTCGGGGTAGAGACCCAGTACTTC. This rearrangement joins TRBV7-9 to TRBJ2-5; D is perhaps TRBD2 (5 bases). CDR1 SEHNR and CDR2 FQNEAQ come from the germline V gene (reference sequence). Deletions cut 0 bases from V and 4 bases from J, with 9 bases between. This CDR3 is 14 amino acids long.

This clonotype was seen repeatedly, ten times or more. This chain's CDR3 is CSARVVAGLNEQFF. The CDR3 bases are TGCAGTGCTAGAGTGGTAGCGGGACTGAATGAGCAGTTCTTC. The V gene is TRBV20-1, the J gene TRBJ2-1, with 8 bases aligning to TRBD2. CDR3 length: 14 amino acids. V shed 1 base, J shed 7 bases, and the junction held 6 bases outside the gene matches. Germline V gives CDR1 DFQATT, CDR2 SNEGSKA (reference sequence).

This clonotype has a handful of counts. The V and J genes are TRBV18 and TRBJ2-5; no clear D gene. Trimming left V 2 bases short and J 5 bases short, with 9 bases between. This CDR3 comprises 13 residues. Looked up from germline, CDR1 is KGHSH and CDR2 is LQKENI. The CDR3 is CASSPGSLETQYF. Here the CDR3 DNA reads TGTGCCAGCTCACCAGGATCCTTGGAGACCCAGTACTTC.

In its sample, this clonotype was seen many times. The CDR3 DNA reads TGTGCCAGCAGCTTGCTAGGGAGTGAGCAGTACTTC. Translated: CASSLLGSEQYF. V gene TRBV5-5 combines with J gene TRBJ2-7, with D perhaps TRBD2 (5 bases). The CDR3 has 12 amino acids. Germline CDR1 and CDR2: SGHKS and YYEKEE (reference sequence). Trimming took off 1 base at V and 7 bases at J, with 9 bases between the two ends.

The table lists this clonotype with many counts. The rearrangement links TRBV20-1 to TRBJ2-7; TRBD2 agrees at 10 bases. Germline CDR1 and CDR2: DFQATT and SNEGSKA (reference sequence). The CDR3 runs to 13 residues. The trim removed 8 bases at V and 3 bases at J, leaving 7 bases unmatched. CDR3 protein: CSPGLADHYEQYF. The CDR3 nucleotides read TGCAGTCCCGGACTAGCGGATCACTACGAGCAGTACTTC.

The genes are TRBV9 and TRBJ1-1; 7 nucleotides line up with TRBD1. The CDR3 runs 18 residues. The trim removed 4 bases at V and 1 base at J, leaving 16 bases unmatched. Germline CDR1 is SGDLS and CDR2 is YYNGEE. The CDR3 DNA reads TGTGCCAGCAGCCCATGGCCAGGGGGAGGCCTAAAGAACACTGAAGCTTTCTTT. It is translated as CASSPWPGGGLKNTEAFF. Drawing the rest from reference TRBV9 and TRBJ1-1, the complete variable domain is DSGVTQTPKHLITATGQRVTLRCSPRSGDLSVYWYQQSLDQGLQFLIQYYNGEERAKGNILERFSAQQFPDLHSELNLSSLELGDSALYFCASSPWPGGGLKNTEAFFGQGTRLTVV.

This clonotype was counted ten times or more. CDR3 sequence: CASSLPGTNSYEQYF. In nucleotides, the CDR3 is TGTGCCAGCAGCCTTCCCGGGACCAACTCCTACGAGCAGTACTTC. This chain connects TRBV5-6 to TRBJ2-7; D possibly matches TRBD1 or TRBD2 (5 bases each). This CDR3 is 15 amino acids long. Looked up from germline, CDR1 is SGHDT and CDR2 is YYEEEE. Trimming took off 4 bases at V and 0 bases at J, with 14 bases between the two ends. Drawing the rest from reference TRBV5-6 and TRBJ2-7, the complete variable domain is DAGVTQSPTHLIKTRGQQVTLRCSPKSGHDTVSWYQQALGQGPQFIFQYYEEEERQRGNFPDRFSGHQFPNYSSELNVNALLLGDSALYLCASSLPGTNSYEQYFGPGTRLTVT.

Ten or more counts support this clonotype. The V call is TRBV12-3 or TRBV12-4, the J call TRBJ1-3, with TRBD1 as a possible D gene (5 bases). The germline V and J ends were trimmed by 8 bases and 2 bases, with 16 bases remaining between them. The CDR3 loop spans 15 amino acids. The CDR3: CASRGDLIAGNTIYF. In DNA, the CDR3 is TGTGCCAGCCGTGGGGACTTAATAGCTGGAAACACCATATATTTT.

The J gene is TRBJ1-2, the V gene TRBV4-1; 7 nucleotides line up with TRBD1. With 0 bases clipped from V and 4 bases from J, the junction kept 2 bases outside the gene matches. This CDR3 is built from 14 residues. Germline lookup yields CDR1 MGHRA and CDR2 YSYEKL. As DNA, the CDR3 is TGCGCCAGCAGCCAAGATGGGACAGCCTATGGCTACACCTTC. It translates to CASSQDGTAYGYTF.

This clonotype showed up many times. The chain combines TRBV5-1 with TRBJ2-3; a possible D gene is TRBD1 (5 bases). Germline loops: CDR1 SGHRS, CDR2 YFSETQ. The germline V and J ends were trimmed by 4 bases and 2 bases, with 11 bases remaining between them. The CDR3 is 14 amino acids. The CDR3 loop reads CASSPDSTTDTQYF. The CDR3 DNA reads as TGCGCCAGCAGCCCAGACAGCACCACAGATACGCAGTATTTT.

In its sample, this clonotype was seen many times. The V and J genes are TRBV7-9 and TRBJ1-2; the D is unclear. The CDR3 is made up of 14 amino acids. V lost 4 bases and J lost 4, with 13 bases in between. Germline CDR1 and CDR2: SEHNR and FQNEAQ (reference sequence). CDR3 amino acids: CASSSQPAGYGYTF. The CDR3 DNA reads as TGTGCCAGCAGCTCACAACCTGCGGGCTATGGCTACACCTTC.

CDR3 sequence reads: CASPRRQSPYEQYF. The CDR3 DNA reads TGTGCCAGCCCCCGACGCCAGAGCCCCTACGAGCAGTACTTC. The gene calls are TRBV7-3 and TRBJ2-7; D is ambiguous. CDR1 is SGHTA, CDR2 FQGTGA, per germline. The length of the CDR3 is 14 residues. Deletions cut 8 bases from V and 2 bases from J, with 16 bases between.

J is TRBJ1-1 and V is TRBV28; D might be TRBD1 (6 bases). Germline V CDR1 and CDR2: MDHEN, SYDVKM. The CDR3 sequence is 14 residues long. With 5 bases removed from V and 4 bases from J, the gap between germline ends came to 14 bases. The DNA for the CDR3 is TGTGCCAGCAGTCCCCGCCAGGGGAGCACTGAAGCTTTCTTT. Translating gives CASSPRQGSTEAFF.

This clonotype has ten or more counts. The gene calls are TRBV3-1 and TRBJ2-1; D is uncertain. Germline V gene sequence: CDR1 LGHDT, CDR2 YNNKEL (reference sequence). The CDR3 covers 15 residues. V was trimmed by 5 bases and J by 2 bases, leaving 13 bases between them. The CDR3 DNA reads TGTGCCAGCAGCAAAACTCCAGGAGCCTACAATGAGCAGTTCTTC. It encodes CASSKTPGAYNEQFF.

This clonotype was seen repeatedly, ten times or more. The V gene is TRBV12-3 or TRBV12-4, the J gene TRBJ2-7, with 8 bases aligning to TRBD1. CDR3 length: 14 amino acids. Trimming at V came to 6 bases and at J to 4 bases, leaving 8 bases not matched to a gene. The CDR3 DNA reads TGTGCCAGCAGCCATGACAGGGGAAGTTACGAGCAGTACTTC. Protein product: CASSHDRGSYEQYF.

The CDR3 DNA follows: TGTGCCAGCAGCTTACAGCAGGGGATGGAGACCCAGTACTTC. It translates to CASSLQQGMETQYF. V and J are TRBV7-2 and TRBJ2-5, with D possibly TRBD1 on 6 matching bases. This CDR3 is built from 14 residues. V shed 2 bases and J shed 5 bases, with 12 bases lying between them. Per the germline V gene, CDR1 is SGHTA and CDR2 is FQGNSA. The variable domain in full, completed from reference TRBV7-2 and TRBJ2-5, reads GAGVSQSPSNKVTEKGKDVELRCDPISGHTALYWYRQSLGQGLEFLIYFQGNSAPDKSGLPSDRFSAERTGGSVSTLTIQRTQQEDSAVYLCASSLQQGMETQYFGPGTRLLVL.

This clonotype was counted ten times or more. The chain is built from TRBV5-1 and TRBJ2-5; D is unresolved. This CDR3 has 15 amino acids. V gave up 0 bases and J gave up 0 bases, with 9 bases separating them. Germline loops: CDR1 SGHRS, CDR2 YFSETQ. CDR3 in amino acids: CASSLGSRNQETQYF. CDR3 in DNA: TGCGCCAGCAGCTTGGGATCAAGGAACCAAGAGACCCAGTACTTC.

This clonotype was seen more than once but under ten times. The chain carries TRBV5-1 and TRBJ2-7; 10 bases line up with TRBD2. The CDR3 loop spans 18 amino acids. Germline trimming cut 3 bases from V and 5 bases from J; bases unmatched to any gene: 17. Per germline, CDR1 SGHRS and CDR2 YFSETQ. The CDR3 spells CASSWESTASGSVHEQYF. CDR3 DNA: TGCGCCAGCAGCTGGGAAAGCACGGCTAGCGGGAGTGTCCACGAGCAGTACTTC.

This clonotype was counted many times. The CDR3 loop reads CASRPIRGGWYEQYF. CDR3 DNA sequence: TGTGCCAGCAGGCCGATTCGGGGGGGGTGGTACGAGCAGTACTTC. The gene calls are TRBV6-5 and TRBJ2-7, with TRBD2 matching over 8 bases. V trimming: 6 bases; J trimming: 4 bases; junction bases outside the gene matches: 11. CDR1 is MNHEY and CDR2 is SVGAGI in the germline V gene. This CDR3 comprises 15 residues.

This clonotype was seen ten or more times. The rearrangement links TRBV2 to TRBJ2-7; 9 bases map to TRBD2. The CDR3 runs to 13 residues. CDR1 is SNHLY and CDR2 is FYNNEI in the germline V gene. J gave up 6 bases and V 6 bases, and 6 bases lay outside the gene matches. CDR3 region: CASSQGLAGEQYF. CDR3 nucleotides: TGTGCCAGCAGCCAGGGACTAGCCGGCGAGCAGTACTTC.